Each of the 21 T cell receptor beta chains below was sequenced from the same sample in a study of cytomegalovirus exposure and HLA in healthy donors. This PCR relied on a set of 60 Vbeta primers and 13 Jbeta primers. Clones were sequenced by immunoSEQ multiplex PCR, and TCRdb holds only the in-frame ones, with some missing. This sample carries under 70,000 clones, with 10% to 15% going to the ten biggest clones. Sequenced: PBMCs. The receptors stem from a woman in her 30s in good health and CMV-seropositive.

This sequence joins TRBV5-1 and TRBJ2-1, with TRBD1 identical over 7 bases. Germline V lookup: CDR1 SGHRS, CDR2 YFSETQ. The V gene end was trimmed by 2 bases and the J gene end by 0 bases; junction bases not matched to a gene: 14. This CDR3 comprises 19 residues. The chain's CDR3 is CASSFPQAVRGSSYNEQFF. The CDR3 bases are TGCGCCAGCAGCTTCCCCCAAGCCGTCAGGGGGAGCTCCTACAATGAGCAGTTCTTC.

This clone ranks as large in terms of frequency. The CDR3 reads CASSFGQGDEQFF. The CDR3 DNA reads as TGTGCCAGTAGTTTCGGACAGGGGGATGAGCAGTTCTTC. This sequence joins TRBV19 and TRBJ2-1; TRBD1 agrees at 10 bases. This CDR3 has 13 residues. V lost 5 bases, J lost 8 bases, and 3 bases stayed unmatched. Per germline, CDR1 LNHDA and CDR2 SQIVND (reference sequence).

This chain uses TRBV4-2 with TRBJ2-3; 12 nucleotides agree with TRBD2. The CDR3 runs 17 residues. Trimming removed 4 bases from V and 0 bases from J; junction bases left unmatched: 5. The germline gives CDR1 LGHNA, CDR2 YNFKEQ. In DNA, the CDR3 is TGTGCCAGCAGCCGGACCGGGACTAGCGGGAGCACAGATACGCAGTATTTT. It encodes CASSRTGTSGSTDTQYF.

V gene TRBV14 combines with J gene TRBJ2-7; possibly TRBD1 for D (6 bases). Between the trimmed V and J ends, which lost 6 bases and 1 base, there was a span of 10 bases. From germline, CDR1 is SGHDN and CDR2 FVKESK. The CDR3 runs 13 residues. This chain's CDR3 is CASSPDSSYEQYF. In nucleotides, the CDR3 is TGTGCCAGCAGTCCGGACAGTTCCTACGAGCAGTACTTC.

The rearrangement uses TRBV13 and TRBJ2-7; 9 nucleotides align to TRBD1. The germline gives CDR1 PRHDT, CDR2 FYEKMQ (reference sequence). V shed 6 bases and J 2 bases; nucleotides not matched to a gene: 5. The CDR3 loop spans 14 amino acids. The CDR3 DNA sequence: TGTGCCAGCAGGAAAAGACAGGGGGCCTACGAGCAGTACTTC. It is translated as CASRKRQGAYEQYF.

The chain joins TRBV28 to TRBJ1-5; D unresolved. The germline V gene encodes CDR1 MDHEN and CDR2 SYDVKM. Trimming removed 3 bases from V and 10 bases from J, with 7 bases in between. This CDR3 has 11 residues. CDR3 in amino acids: CASSFETPQHF. The CDR3, as DNA: TGTGCCAGCAGTTTTGAAACTCCCCAGCATTTT.

V gene TRBV4-1 combines with J gene TRBJ1-3, with D possibly being TRBD1 (5 bases). There are 15 residues in the CDR3. Germline values: CDR1 MGHRA, CDR2 YSYEKL. Trimming took 1 base from V and 0 from J, leaving 7 bases between them. CDR3 sequence (DNA): TGCGCCAGCAGCCAAGTCGGGGGCTCTGGAAACACCATATATTTT. Translating gives CASSQVGGSGNTIYF.

In DNA, the CDR3 is TGTGCCTGGACTCCGGGACTAGCGGACAATGAGCAGTTCTTC. It codes for CAWTPGLADNEQFF. This chain connects TRBV30 to TRBJ2-1; 11 nucleotides align to TRBD2. V shed 4 bases, J shed 5 bases, and the junction held 4 bases outside the gene matches. CDR1 and CDR2 (germline): GTSNPN, SVGIG (reference sequence). This CDR3 is 14 amino acids long.

The V and J genes are TRBV5-1 and TRBJ2-3; TRBD2 agrees at 9 bases. Germline values: CDR1 SGHRS, CDR2 YFSETQ. V lost 5 bases to trimming and J lost 3 bases; unmatched junction nucleotides: 10. The CDR3 loop spans 16 amino acids. The CDR3 protein is CASRAELAGQTDTQYF. For the CDR3, the DNA is TGCGCCAGCAGAGCCGAACTAGCGGGCCAAACAGATACGCAGTATTTT.

V and J are TRBV5-4 and TRBJ2-1; TRBD2 might be the D (6 bases). The CDR3 has 15 amino acids. Germline V gene data show CDR1 as SGHNT and CDR2 as YYREEE (reference sequence). The ends were cut back, 4 bases at V and 7 bases at J, with 18 bases in the middle. This CDR3 reads CASSNGLSPGNEQFF. DNA for the CDR3: TGTGCCAGCAGCAACGGACTATCCCCCGGGAATGAGCAGTTCTTC.

V usage is TRBV4-1 and J usage is TRBJ1-1; D is unclear. The V gene lost 4 bases and the J gene lost 3 bases, with 15 bases spanning the gap. The CDR3 runs 15 residues. In germline, CDR1 is MGHRA, CDR2 YSYEKL. Here the CDR3 reads CASSRVDGGDTEAFF. The CDR3 DNA reads as TGCGCCAGCAGCCGGGTTGACGGCGGGGACACTGAAGCTTTCTTT.

This chain joins TRBV6-6 and TRBJ1-2; 7 bases line up with TRBD1. Germline V gene data show CDR1 as MNHNY and CDR2 as SVGAGI (reference sequence). The CDR3 consists of 14 residues. With V trimmed by 3 bases and J by 7 bases, 8 bases remained unmatched. The CDR3 here is CASSYSPGTVGYTF. CDR3 DNA: TGTGCCAGCAGTTATTCCCCCGGGACAGTTGGCTACACCTTC.

This sequence joins TRBV7-9 and TRBJ2-7; a weak D match, TRBD1 (6 bases). Germline CDR1 reads SEHNR; CDR2 reads FQNEAQ (reference sequence). CDR3 length: 14 amino acids. The ends were cut back, 1 base at V and 0 bases at J, with 7 bases in the middle. CDR3 loop: CASSLGGGSYEQYF. CDR3 nucleotides: TGTGCCAGCAGCTTAGGAGGGGGCTCCTACGAGCAGTACTTC.

The rearrangement uses TRBV4-1 and TRBJ2-5; TRBD2 matches at 14 bases. V lost 3 bases to trimming and J lost 1 base; unmatched junction nucleotides: 10. This CDR3 is built from 19 residues. Germline V lookup: CDR1 MGHRA, CDR2 YSYEKL. The CDR3 region has the DNA TGCGCCAGCAGCCACCCAGCCGGGACTAGCGGGGGACTCCAAGAGACCCAGTACTTC. This sequence encodes CASSHPAGTSGGLQETQYF.

V and J are TRBV7-6 and TRBJ2-1, with TRBD2 identical over 9 bases. This CDR3 spans 17 amino acids. Germline-derived CDR1 and CDR2 are SGHVS and FNYEAQ. The V gene end was trimmed by 2 bases and the J gene end by 4 bases; junction bases not matched to a gene: 9. The DNA of the CDR3 is TGTGCCAGCAGCTTATTGGTAGCGGGGGCCCAATACAATGAGCAGTTCTTC. Encoded protein: CASSLLVAGAQYNEQFF.

The chain has TRBV6-1 and TRBJ2-3, with 9 positions matching TRBD2. J lost 2 bases, V lost 4 bases, and 4 bases had no gene match. The CDR3 totals 15 residues. CDR1 is MNHNS, CDR2 SASEGT, per germline. CDR3 DNA: TGTGCCAGCAGTGTCCTAGCGGGGTTCACAGATACGCAGTATTTT. It codes for CASSVLAGFTDTQYF.

The chain couples TRBV15 to TRBJ2-7; 7 bases map to TRBD1. V dropped 1 base and J dropped 4; count of bases not matched to a gene: 19. The CDR3 runs to 19 residues. Germline CDR1 is LNHNV and CDR2 is YYDKDF (reference sequence). CDR3 amino acids: CATSRVQYRGSLIPYEQYF. The CDR3 DNA reads as TGTGCCACCAGCAGAGTTCAGTACAGGGGTTCCTTGATACCTTACGAGCAGTACTTC.

J is TRBJ2-3 and V is TRBV5-1; D is possibly TRBD1 (6 bases). CDR1 is SGHRS, CDR2 YFSETQ, per germline. The V end lost 8 bases, the J end lost 4 bases, and 17 bases lay between the germline ends. The CDR3 loop spans 14 amino acids. CDR3: CARTSGHIADTQYF. As DNA, the CDR3 is TGCGCCAGAACGTCGGGACATATTGCAGATACGCAGTATTTT. Together with reference TRBV5-1 and TRBJ2-3, the CDR3 gives the full variable domain: KAGVTQTPRYLIKTRGQQVTLSCSPISGHRSVSWYQQTPGQGLQFLFEYFSETQRNKGNFPGRFSGRQFSNSRSEMNVSTLELGDSALYLCARTSGHIADTQYFGPGTRLTVL.

This sequence joins TRBV9 and TRBJ2-3; no clear D gene. This CDR3 is 14 amino acids long. V lost 4 bases to trimming and J lost 8 bases, with 17 bases between them. In germline, CDR1 is SGDLS, CDR2 YYNGEE. The CDR3 loop is CASSPRPSGGTQYF. In DNA form, the CDR3 reads TGTGCCAGCAGCCCCCGGCCTTCGGGTGGTACGCAGTATTTT.

The chain is built from TRBV5-1 and TRBJ2-3, with D unclear. Germline CDR1 and CDR2: SGHRS and YFSETQ. The ends were cut back, 0 bases at V and 0 bases at J, with 8 bases in the middle. There are 15 residues in the CDR3. This CDR3 reads CASSLASRSTDTQYF. DNA for the CDR3: TGCGCCAGCAGCTTGGCCTCGCGAAGCACAGATACGCAGTATTTT.

The chain joins TRBV6-6 to TRBJ1-6; 9 nucleotides align to TRBD1. The CDR3 is 16 residues long. V lost 5 bases to trimming and J lost 2 bases; unmatched junction nucleotides: 4. CDR1 is MNHNY and CDR2 is SVGAGI in the germline V gene (reference sequence). The DNA of the CDR3 is TGTGCCAGCAGTAATGGACAGGGGACCTATAATTCACCCCTCCACTTT. Encoded protein: CASSNGQGTYNSPLHF.